This T cell receptor beta chain was documented in a study of blood T cell repertoires in COVID-19. About the research overall: Acute and convalescent COVID-19 samples came from the United States, Italy and Spain.

V lost 5 bases, J lost 5 bases, and 13 bases stayed unmatched. CDR1 MNHEY and CDR2 SMNVEV come from the germline V gene (reference sequence). The CDR3 extends over 18 amino acids. This clone was counted a few times. Produced via immunoSEQ multiplex PCR; TCRdb's table is partial and in-frame only. Here the sample spans roughly 60,000 clones, 55% to 75% being singletons. Sequencing input: peripheral blood. This sequence originates from a woman between 65 and 79 years old with COVID-19, enrolled during active disease. The chain recombines TRBV27 with TRBJ2-3, with 13 positions matching TRBD2. The CDR3 loop reads CASSPTPPTSGGKDTQYF. The CDR3 DNA reads as TGTGCCAGCAGTCCGACACCCCCGACTAGCGGGGGGAAAGATACGCAGTATTTT.